These T cell receptor beta chains were read from a single sample in a study of PD-L1 blockade in urothelial cancer. TCRdb's copy holds only in-frame clones and misses some; the assay was immunoSEQ multiplex PCR. There are about 38,000 clones in the sample; around four fifths occur only once, and approximately 14% lies in the top ten. Here the sequenced sample was PBMCs, taken around atezolizumab (anti-PD-L1) treatment. The receptors here all came from an older man with urothelial cancer. The CDR3 runs from the conserved cysteine through the conserved F or W. D genes are given only for firm matches. Only part of the rows carry a size: once, few, many, or a class if the clone is expanded.

D gene: -
V gene: TRBV12-5
J gene: TRBJ2-7
clone size: -
CDR3 DNA: TGTGCTAGTGGTCCGGCGGAATACGAGCAGTACTTC
CDR3 protein: CASGPAEYEQYF

D gene: TRBD2
V gene: TRBV7-9
J gene: TRBJ2-1
clone size: -
CDR3 DNA: TGTGCCAGCAGCTTAGCGGGAGGGTGGAATGAGCAGTTCTTC
CDR3 protein: CASSLAGGWNEQFF

D gene: -
V gene: TRBV12-5
J gene: TRBJ1-1
clone size: -
CDR3 DNA: TGTGCTAGTGCTCTTAACTGGAACACTGAAGCTTTCTTT
CDR3 protein: CASALNWNTEAFF

D gene: TRBD1
V gene: TRBV9
J gene: TRBJ1-1
clone size: -
CDR3 DNA: TGTGCCAGCAGCGTAGCGGGACAGTTGAACACTGAAGCTTTCTTT
CDR3 protein: CASSVAGQLNTEAFF

D gene: TRBD2
V gene: TRBV5-1
J gene: TRBJ2-3
clone size: -
CDR3 DNA: TGCGCCAGCAGCTCGGGACTAGCGTCCACAGATACGCAGTATTTT
CDR3 protein: CASSSGLASTDTQYF

D gene: TRBD2
V gene: TRBV6-5
J gene: TRBJ2-7
clone size: -
CDR3 DNA: TGTGCCAGCAGTTACCTAGCGGGAGGGCCAGTCGAGCAGTACTTC
CDR3 protein: CASSYLAGGPVEQYF

D gene: -
V gene: TRBV19
J gene: TRBJ2-5
clone size: -
CDR3 DNA: TGTGCCAGTAGTCCCACCGGGACACTACAAGAGACCCAGTACTTC
CDR3 protein: CASSPTGTLQETQYF

D gene: -
V gene: TRBV29-1
J gene: TRBJ1-3
clone size: -
CDR3 DNA: TGCAGCGTTCTCCAGGGGACCTCTGGAAACACCATATATTTT
CDR3 protein: CSVLQGTSGNTIYF

D gene: -
V gene: TRBV5-4
J gene: TRBJ2-3
clone size: -
CDR3 DNA: TGTGCCAGCAGCTCCGCATCGGGTCGACGCACAGATACGCAGTATTTT
CDR3 protein: CASSSASGRRTDTQYF

D gene: -
V gene: TRBV9
J gene: TRBJ1-3
clone size: -
CDR3 DNA: TGTGCCAGCAGCGCCTCGACAGGCTCTGGAAACACCATATATTTT
CDR3 protein: CASSASTGSGNTIYF

D gene: TRBD1
V gene: TRBV4-1
J gene: TRBJ2-1
clone size: medium-sized
CDR3 DNA: TGCGCCAGCAGCCAGCGGCAACAGGGGGCAGGTAGTGAGCAGTTCTTC
CDR3 protein: CASSQRQQGAGSEQFF

D gene: -
V gene: TRBV15
J gene: TRBJ2-3
clone size: -
CDR3 DNA: TGTGCCACCAGCAGAGATTTAATGCCCGGTCCAGATACGCAGTATTTT
CDR3 protein: CATSRDLMPGPDTQYF

D gene: TRBD2
V gene: TRBV28
J gene: TRBJ2-1
clone size: -
CDR3 DNA: TGTGCCAGCAGTTTAGGCAGCGGGACCCCTCAGGGCAATGAGCAGTTCTTC
CDR3 protein: CASSLGSGTPQGNEQFF

D gene: -
V gene: TRBV21-1
J gene: TRBJ2-3
clone size: -
CDR3 DNA: TGTGCCAGCAGCAAAGTCAAGGAGGGCGATACGCAGTATTTT
CDR3 protein: CASSKVKEGDTQYF

D gene: TRBD2
V gene: TRBV10-3
J gene: TRBJ2-1
clone size: -
CDR3 DNA: TGTGCCATCAGTCGCGGACTAGCGGGAGGGAACAATGAGCAGTTCTTC
CDR3 protein: CAISRGLAGGNNEQFF

D gene: -
V gene: TRBV9
J gene: TRBJ2-1
clone size: -
CDR3 DNA: TGTGCCAGCAGCCTAGGCGGCAACTCCTACAATGAGCAGTTCTTC
CDR3 protein: CASSLGGNSYNEQFF

D gene: -
V gene: TRBV4-2
J gene: TRBJ2-4
clone size: -
CDR3 DNA: TGTGCCAGCAGCCAAGGGTCTAAGAAAAACATTCAGTACTTC
CDR3 protein: CASSQGSKKNIQYF

D gene: -
V gene: TRBV7-9
J gene: TRBJ2-3
clone size: -
CDR3 DNA: TGTGCCAGCAGCTTAGCCACAGACACAGATACGCAGTATTTT
CDR3 protein: CASSLATDTDTQYF

D gene: -
V gene: TRBV28
J gene: TRBJ2-1
clone size: -
CDR3 DNA: TGTGCCAGCAGTCCGGCAGATAGCGGATACAATGAGCAGTTCTTC
CDR3 protein: CASSPADSGYNEQFF

D gene: TRBD1
V gene: TRBV30
J gene: TRBJ1-4
clone size: -
CDR3 DNA: TGTGCCTGGAGCGGGGGACAGGGGTGGAATGAAAAACTGTTTTTT
CDR3 protein: CAWSGGQGWNEKLFF

D gene: TRBD1
V gene: TRBV6-1
J gene: TRBJ1-1
clone size: -
CDR3 DNA: TGTGCCAGCAGTGTTTCCCTCGACAGGGGAATATCTGAAGCTTTCTTT
CDR3 protein: CASSVSLDRGISEAFF

D gene: -
V gene: TRBV27
J gene: TRBJ2-2
clone size: -
CDR3 DNA: TGTGCCAGCAGTTTAAATAGGAACACCGGGGAGCTGTTTTTT
CDR3 protein: CASSLNRNTGELFF

D gene: -
V gene: TRBV19
J gene: TRBJ1-4
clone size: -
CDR3 DNA: TGTGCCAGTAGTAATACGGTAGGGGATGAAAAACTGTTTTTT
CDR3 protein: CASSNTVGDEKLFF

D gene: TRBD1
V gene: TRBV20-1
J gene: TRBJ2-7
clone size: -
CDR3 DNA: TGCAGTGCTGGGACAGGCTACGAGCAGTACTTC
CDR3 protein: CSAGTGYEQYF

D gene: -
V gene: TRBV29-1
J gene: TRBJ2-4
clone size: -
CDR3 DNA: TGCAGCGTTAGGCGGGACTCCATGGGGGCCAAAAACATTCAGTACTTC
CDR3 protein: CSVRRDSMGAKNIQYF

D gene: TRBD1
V gene: TRBV7-9
J gene: TRBJ1-2
clone size: once
CDR3 DNA: TGTGCCAGCAGCTTAGGGCAGGGGGCAATTTTCTACGGCTACACCTTC
CDR3 protein: CASSLGQGAIFYGYTF

D gene: -
V gene: TRBV28
J gene: TRBJ1-4
clone size: -
CDR3 DNA: TGTGCCAGCAGTTTTTCCCTGGGGGGGGCTAATGAAAAACTGTTTTTT
CDR3 protein: CASSFSLGGANEKLFF

D gene: -
V gene: TRBV18
J gene: TRBJ2-1
clone size: -
CDR3 DNA: TGTGCCAGCTCACCAAATAGCGGTACGCAGTTCTTC
CDR3 protein: CASSPNSGTQFF

D gene: -
V gene: TRBV5-1
J gene: TRBJ2-5
clone size: -
CDR3 DNA: TGCGCCAGCAGCTTTTCCTCGCCTAGCGTCGGGGGAGAGACCCAGTACTTC
CDR3 protein: CASSFSSPSVGGETQYF

D gene: TRBD2
V gene: TRBV30
J gene: TRBJ2-3
clone size: -
CDR3 DNA: TGTGCCTGGACTAGCGGGAGTCGGGGGGATACGCAGTATTTT
CDR3 protein: CAWTSGSRGDTQYF

D gene: -
V gene: TRBV18
J gene: TRBJ2-7
clone size: few
CDR3 DNA: TGTGCCAGCTCACCGATTGACAGTGCCTACGAGCAGTACTTC
CDR3 protein: CASSPIDSAYEQYF

D gene: -
V gene: TRBV7-2
J gene: TRBJ2-7
clone size: -
CDR3 DNA: TGTGCCAGCAGCCTCGGACAGTTGGGCTACGAGCAGTACTTC
CDR3 protein: CASSLGQLGYEQYF

D gene: -
V gene: TRBV2
J gene: TRBJ1-1
clone size: -
CDR3 DNA: TGTGCCAGCGCACCTCGAGGGGGGGGAGGGACTGAAGCTTTCTTT
CDR3 protein: CASAPRGGGGTEAFF

D gene: TRBD1
V gene: TRBV11-2
J gene: TRBJ2-1
clone size: -
CDR3 DNA: TGTGCCAGCAGCTTACGGGGACAGGGGGCCCTCGGGGAGCAGTTCTTC
CDR3 protein: CASSLRGQGALGEQFF

D gene: -
V gene: TRBV19
J gene: TRBJ2-1
clone size: -
CDR3 DNA: TGTGCCAGTAGTGAGGGACTTATTAGAGGTGAGCAGTTCTTC
CDR3 protein: CASSEGLIRGEQFF

D gene: -
V gene: TRBV12-5
J gene: TRBJ2-3
clone size: -
CDR3 DNA: TGTGCTAGTGGTTTGGGCGGCACGACCACAGATACGCAGTATTTT
CDR3 protein: CASGLGGTTTDTQYF

D gene: -
V gene: TRBV6-1
J gene: TRBJ1-4
clone size: -
CDR3 DNA: TGTGCCAGCAGTGAGGTTTGGGGGGGTAATGAAAAACTGTTTTTT
CDR3 protein: CASSEVWGGNEKLFF

D gene: TRBD1
V gene: TRBV28
J gene: TRBJ2-5
clone size: few
CDR3 DNA: TGTGCCAGCAGTTTTTATTTCGGATACCGGGACAGACAAGAGACCCAGTACTTC
CDR3 protein: CASSFYFGYRDRQETQYF

D gene: -
V gene: TRBV7-2
J gene: TRBJ2-1
clone size: -
CDR3 DNA: TGTGCCAGCAGCTTAACCGCTAGCTACGAGTTCTTC
CDR3 protein: CASSLTASYEFF

D gene: TRBD1
V gene: TRBV27
J gene: TRBJ1-2
clone size: once
CDR3 DNA: TGTGCCACCCGACAGGGGAAGGTTAATCGGTATGGCTACACCTTC
CDR3 protein: CATRQGKVNRYGYTF

D gene: TRBD2
V gene: TRBV28
J gene: TRBJ2-7
clone size: -
CDR3 DNA: TGTGCCAGCAGGGGGACTATAACCTACGAGCAGTACTTC
CDR3 protein: CASRGTITYEQYF

D gene: TRBD2
V gene: TRBV4-1
J gene: TRBJ2-7
clone size: -
CDR3 DNA: TGCGCCAGCAGCCAAGAGTTAGGTAGCGGGCTCTCCTACGAGCAGTACTTC
CDR3 protein: CASSQELGSGLSYEQYF

D gene: -
V gene: TRBV7-9
J gene: TRBJ1-2
clone size: -
CDR3 DNA: TGTGCCAGCAGCTTCGGGGAGACTGGCTACACCTTC
CDR3 protein: CASSFGETGYTF

D gene: TRBD1
V gene: TRBV18
J gene: TRBJ1-5
clone size: -
CDR3 DNA: TGTGCCAGCTCAGCGACAGGGGAACTTAATCAGCCCCAGCATTTT
CDR3 protein: CASSATGELNQPQHF

D gene: TRBD1
V gene: TRBV19
J gene: TRBJ1-4
clone size: -
CDR3 DNA: TGTGCCAGTAGTTGGGGGACAGGACTCCTCGAAAAACTGTTTTTT
CDR3 protein: CASSWGTGLLEKLFF

D gene: -
V gene: TRBV5-5
J gene: TRBJ1-4
clone size: -
CDR3 DNA: TGTGCCAGCAGCTTCCGACAGGCTAATGAAAAACTGTTTTTT
CDR3 protein: CASSFRQANEKLFF

D gene: -
V gene: TRBV9
J gene: TRBJ2-1
clone size: -
CDR3 DNA: TGTGCCAGCAGCGCCGACAGCAGCTCCTACAATGAGCAGTTCTTC
CDR3 protein: CASSADSSSYNEQFF

D gene: TRBD2
V gene: TRBV30
J gene: TRBJ2-7
clone size: -
CDR3 DNA: TGTGCCTGGAAACTAGCGGTCCTATCCTACGAGCAGTACTTC
CDR3 protein: CAWKLAVLSYEQYF

D gene: -
V gene: TRBV5-1
J gene: TRBJ1-4
clone size: -
CDR3 DNA: TGCGCCAGCAGGGGCCCTGATGCTAATGAAAAACTGTTTTTT
CDR3 protein: CASRGPDANEKLFF

D gene: TRBD2
V gene: TRBV20-1
J gene: TRBJ2-1
clone size: -
CDR3 DNA: TGCAGTGCGCCTAGCGGCAATGAGCAGTTCTTC
CDR3 protein: CSAPSGNEQFF

D gene: TRBD2
V gene: TRBV9
J gene: TRBJ2-1
clone size: once
CDR3 DNA: TGTGCCAGCAGCGTTATAGCGGGAGGGACGAATGAGCAGTTCTTC
CDR3 protein: CASSVIAGGTNEQFF